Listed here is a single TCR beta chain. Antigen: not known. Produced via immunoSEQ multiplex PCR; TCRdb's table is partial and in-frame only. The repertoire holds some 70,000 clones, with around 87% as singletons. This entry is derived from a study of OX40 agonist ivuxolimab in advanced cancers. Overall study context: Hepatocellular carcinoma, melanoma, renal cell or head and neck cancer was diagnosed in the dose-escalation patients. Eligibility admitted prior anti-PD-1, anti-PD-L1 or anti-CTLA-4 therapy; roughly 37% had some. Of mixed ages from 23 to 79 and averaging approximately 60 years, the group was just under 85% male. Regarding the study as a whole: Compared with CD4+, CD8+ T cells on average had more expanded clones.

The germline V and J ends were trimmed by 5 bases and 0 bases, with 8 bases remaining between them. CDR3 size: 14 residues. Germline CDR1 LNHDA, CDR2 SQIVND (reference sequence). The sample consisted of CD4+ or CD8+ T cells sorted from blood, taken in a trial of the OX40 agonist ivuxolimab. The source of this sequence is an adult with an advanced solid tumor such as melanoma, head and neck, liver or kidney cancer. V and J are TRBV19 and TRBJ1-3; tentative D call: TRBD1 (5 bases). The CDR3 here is CASSPDISGNTIYF. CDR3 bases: TGTGCCAGTAGTCCGGACATCTCTGGAAACACCATATATTTT.